The next 4 T cell receptor beta chains were all read from a single sample in a study of control samples from healthy donors and cancer patients. TCRdb's copy holds only in-frame clones and misses some; the assay was immunoSEQ multiplex PCR. The sample consists of approximately 17,000 clones, approximately 91% of them appearing once. The sample comprised PBMCs. These receptors all come from a man between 60 and 70 years old with head and neck cancer.

The chain is built from TRBV5-4 and TRBJ2-2, with 9 bases aligning to TRBD1. J lost 1 base, V lost 5 bases, and 6 bases had no gene match. The CDR3 extends over 16 amino acids. Per germline, CDR1 SGHNT and CDR2 YYREEE (reference sequence). The DNA of the CDR3 is TGTGCCAGCAGGCGAGGGGGACAGGGGAACACCGGGGAGCTGTTTTTT. Translated, it gives CASRRGGQGNTGELFF.

The V call is TRBV12-3 or TRBV12-4, the J call TRBJ1-4; D is uncertain. CDR3 length: 12 amino acids. V lost 8 bases and J 3 bases, leaving 7 bases between the germline ends. CDR3 sequence reads: CASRGSNEKLFF. The CDR3 nucleotides read TGTGCCAGCCGAGGGTCTAATGAAAAACTGTTTTTT.

The chain uses TRBV18 and TRBJ2-5; D remains unclear. Trimming shortened V by 6 bases and J by 1 base, and 9 bases separated the two germline ends. The V gene's germline CDR1 is KGHSH and CDR2 LQKENI. The length of the CDR3 is 13 residues. CDR3 sequence (DNA): TGTGCCAGCTCGCCCGGCCTCCAAGAGACCCAGTACTTC. It is translated as CASSPGLQETQYF.

The chain recombines TRBV10-3 with TRBJ1-5, with D hard to call. Germline loops: CDR1 ENHRY, CDR2 SYGVKD. This CDR3 has 13 amino acids. V shed 0 bases and J shed 4 bases, with 4 bases lying between them. The CDR3 is CAISESVNQPQHF. CDR3 sequence (DNA): TGTGCCATCAGTGAGTCCGTGAATCAGCCCCAGCATTTT.